The 9 T cell receptor beta chains below all came from one sample that was sequenced in a study of cytomegalovirus exposure and HLA in healthy donors. The study ran its PCR with 60 Vbeta and 13 Jbeta primers. Method: immunoSEQ multiplex PCR; TCRdb's copy keeps in-frame clones and lacks some. The sample comprises 69,000 or so clones, about 75% of which are singletons, and roughly 3% rests with the top ten. The specimen sequenced was PBMCs. These receptors all come from a young man in good health and CMV-seronegative.

This chain links TRBV27 with TRBJ2-1; a possible D gene is TRBD1 (6 bases). Trimming took off 3 bases at V and 6 bases at J, with 9 bases between the two ends. From germline, CDR1 is MNHEY and CDR2 SMNVEV (reference sequence). This CDR3 spans 13 amino acids. CDR3 bases: TGTGCCAGCAGTTTCAACAGGGTCAATGAGCAGTTCTTC. Encoded protein: CASSFNRVNEQFF.

This chain joins TRBV2 and TRBJ1-2; D remains ambiguous. Germline loops: CDR1 SNHLY, CDR2 FYNNEI. Trimming left V 5 bases short and J 8 bases short, with 12 bases between. CDR3 length: 12 amino acids. The CDR3 loop is CASSPHSGGYTF. Here the CDR3 DNA reads TGTGCCAGCAGTCCACATTCCGGGGGCTACACCTTC.

This chain joins TRBV28 and TRBJ1-3; a possible D gene is TRBD1 (6 bases). Germline lookup yields CDR1 MDHEN and CDR2 SYDVKM. Trimming cost V 5 bases and J 6 bases, with 14 bases left between them. The CDR3 sequence is 14 residues long. Written as DNA, the CDR3 is TGTGCCAGCAGTCTCGACAGGCTTGAAAACACCATATATTTT. Translated: CASSLDRLENTIYF.

This chain links TRBV29-1 with TRBJ1-2; D possibly corresponds to TRBD1 (5 bases). This CDR3 contains 13 residues. The germline V gene encodes CDR1 SQVTM and CDR2 ANQGSEA. The CDR3 sequence is CRRMGPSSHGYTF. CDR3 nucleotide sequence: TGCAGAAGAATGGGGCCGTCTTCCCATGGCTACACCTTC.

CDR3 in DNA: TGTGCCAGCAGCCTCAACAGGGGTGAGCAGTTCTTC. Amino acids: CASSLNRGEQFF. The rearrangement uses TRBV7-3 and TRBJ2-1, with 7 bases identical to TRBD1. The CDR3 extends over 12 amino acids. V shed 5 bases, J shed 9 bases, and the junction held 4 bases outside the gene matches. The germline V gene has CDR1 SGHTA and CDR2 FQGTGA.

V is TRBV6-5 and J is TRBJ2-7, with D perhaps TRBD1 (6 bases). The V and J ends lost 7 bases and 0 bases respectively, with 16 bases between them. CDR3 length equals 15 residues. Germline-derived CDR1 and CDR2 are MNHEY and SVGAGI. CDR3 DNA: TGTGCCAGCACCCTTAGGGACATAAGCTCCTACGAGCAGTACTTC. It yields the protein CASTLRDISSYEQYF.

The chain is built from TRBV30 and TRBJ1-4, with a tentative D call TRBD1 (5 bases). The V gene lost 2 bases and the J gene lost 3 bases, with 10 bases spanning the gap. The germline V gene has CDR1 GTSNPN and CDR2 SVGIG (reference sequence). The CDR3 is 14 residues long. CDR3: CAWSPVGANEKLFF. In DNA form, the CDR3 reads TGTGCCTGGAGTCCGGTAGGGGCTAATGAAAAACTGTTTTTT.

The genes are TRBV10-3 and TRBJ2-1; TRBD2 matches at 7 bases. The CDR3 has 12 amino acids. Germline V gene sequence: CDR1 ENHRY, CDR2 SYGVKD. J was trimmed by 5 bases and V by 8 bases; bases with no gene match: 3. The chain's CDR3 is CAIAGLNNEQFF. In nucleotides, the CDR3 is TGTGCCATCGCGGGACTAAACAATGAGCAGTTCTTC.

The CDR3, as DNA: TGTGCCAGCAGCTTAACGGGGACAGGGGAGACCGGGGAGCTGTTTTTT. It translates to CASSLTGTGETGELFF. The chain carries TRBV7-3 and TRBJ2-2; 10 positions agree with TRBD1. The CDR3 is 16 residues long. Germline loops: CDR1 SGHTA, CDR2 FQGTGA. The trim removed 0 bases at V and 5 bases at J, leaving 3 bases unmatched.